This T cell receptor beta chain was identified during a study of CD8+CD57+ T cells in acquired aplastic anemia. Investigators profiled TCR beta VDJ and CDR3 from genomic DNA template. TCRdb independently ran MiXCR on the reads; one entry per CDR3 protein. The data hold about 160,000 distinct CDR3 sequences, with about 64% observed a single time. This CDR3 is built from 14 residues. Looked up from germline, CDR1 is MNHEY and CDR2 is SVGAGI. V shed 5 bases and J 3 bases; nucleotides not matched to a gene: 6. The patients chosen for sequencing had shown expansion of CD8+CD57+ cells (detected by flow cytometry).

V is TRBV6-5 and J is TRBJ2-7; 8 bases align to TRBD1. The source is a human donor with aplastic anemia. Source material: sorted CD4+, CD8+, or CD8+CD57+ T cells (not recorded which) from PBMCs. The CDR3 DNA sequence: TGTGCCAGCAGTGGGCCGGGACAGGACTACGAGCAGTACTTC. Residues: CASSGPGQDYEQYF.